This T cell receptor beta chain was captured in a study of graft-versus-host responses after intestinal transplantation. Study summary: Transplants were multivisceral, liver-intestinal, or isolated intestinal. Every transplant recipient was induced with anti-thymocyte globulin, then maintained on tacrolimus and steroids for two to four years. Overall study results and limits: Ileal or blood samples showed some GvH clones first, and such clones were also found in recipient marrow. Patients with graft-donor T cell macrochimerism had high graft-versus-host to host-versus-graft clonal ratios in allografts.

For this clone: The antigen remains unidentified.

The assay was immunoSEQ multiplex PCR, and TCRdb's table has in-frame clones only and misses some. Among 70,000 or so clones listed, approximately 84% were seen once. This CDR3 is 14 amino acids long. V shed 4 bases, J shed 4 bases, and the junction held 6 bases outside the gene matches. Germline CDR1 and CDR2: SGHDT and YYEEEE. V gene TRBV5-6 combines with J gene TRBJ2-5, with 8 bases that match TRBD1. The TCR was taken from a human donor who was the organ donor for an intestinal transplant. Source: unstimulated CD4+ T cells sorted from spleen or lymph node cells, taken before transplant. CDR3 sequence: CASSIHRGVETQYF. CDR3 coding DNA: TGTGCCAGCAGCATCCACAGGGGGGTAGAGACCCAGTACTTC.